These T cell receptor beta chains were read from a single sample in a study of T-cell memory formation after mild COVID-19. Each CDR3 protein is one row after TCRdb ran MiXCR on the 5' RACE reads. The repertoire holds tens of thousands of distinct CDR3 sequences, with about 6% as singletons. The sample was PBMCs or a T cell subset sorted from them (not recorded which). All receptors derive from an adult who had mild COVID-19 (a few samples of this study predate the infection). Cell type and time point are not known. Each CDR3 is given with its conserved first and last residue. A D gene is named only where the DNA matches it firmly. Some rows mark clone size as missing; the rest say once, few, many or name a class of expanded clone.

v_call	j_call	clone_size	d_call	cdr3_nt	cdr3_aa
TRBV5-1	TRBJ2-3	many	TRBD1	TGCGCCAGCAGTTTCGGACAGGGCCCAGATACGCAGTATTTT	CASSFGQGPDTQYF
TRBV7-2	TRBJ2-1	many	NA	TGTGCCAGCAGCCGAGACTCCTCCTACAATGAGCAGTTCTTC	CASSRDSSYNEQFF
TRBV5-1	TRBJ1-5	few	TRBD1	TGCGCCAGCAGCTCCACTACAGGGGCAAATCAGCCCCAGCATTTT	CASSSTTGANQPQHF
TRBV4-3	TRBJ1-1	NA	NA	TGCGCCAGCAGCCAAGATGTACAGAACACTGAAGCTTTCTTT	CASSQDVQNTEAFF
TRBV5-1	TRBJ2-3	many	NA	TGCGCCAGCAGCTTGGCAGCGGCGGTCACAGATACGCAGTATTTT	CASSLAAAVTDTQYF
TRBV20-1	TRBJ2-3	many	NA	TGCAGTGCTAGAGATCCGCTAGAAGGACCCACAGATACGCAGTATTTT	CSARDPLEGPTDTQYF
TRBV5-1	TRBJ2-3	many	NA	TGCGCCAGCAGCTTGGACACTGGGAGGCCGACGCAGTATTTT	CASSLDTGRPTQYF
TRBV5-6	TRBJ1-2	many	TRBD1	TGTGCCAGCAGCTCGTACTCCACGACAGGGGACCGACGCTATGGCTACACCTTC	CASSSYSTTGDRRYGYTF
TRBV19	TRBJ1-5	NA	TRBD1	TGTGCCAGTAGTAATGGACAGGGGGTGAATCAGCCCCAGCATTTT	CASSNGQGVNQPQHF
TRBV6-6	TRBJ1-3	many	NA	TGTGCCAGCAGCCTGGGCCAGGGCAGCTCTGGAAACACCATATATTTT	CASSLGQGSSGNTIYF
TRBV7-3	TRBJ1-2	NA	TRBD1	TGTGCCAGCAGCTTAAATCATGCAGGGGGCGACGACTATGGCTACACCTTC	CASSLNHAGGDDYGYTF
TRBV18	TRBJ2-3	NA	NA	TGTGCCAGCTCACCGACGGGGGGCACAGATACGCAGTATTTT	CASSPTGGTDTQYF
TRBV5-1	TRBJ2-2	many	NA	TGCGCCAGCAGCCCCAGGGTAGGGACCGGGGAGCTGTTTTTT	CASSPRVGTGELFF
TRBV11-2	TRBJ2-1	NA	TRBD2	TGTGCCAGCAGCTCCCACTGGGGAGGGCAGGAGCAGTTCTTC	CASSSHWGGQEQFF
TRBV12-3/TRBV12-4	TRBJ2-3	NA	NA	TGTGCCAGCAGGGACCGGAACACAGATACGCAGTATTTT	CASRDRNTDTQYF
TRBV30	TRBJ1-5	few	NA	TGTGCCTGGAGTCCCGACGGAGATCAGCCCCAGCATTTT	CAWSPDGDQPQHF
TRBV7-2	TRBJ2-1	NA	TRBD2	TGTGCCAGCAGCACTCCTAGCGGGATGCGTAATGAGCAGTTCTTC	CASSTPSGMRNEQFF
TRBV6-5	TRBJ2-4	many	NA	TGTGCCAGCAGTTACGGGCAGGGGGGGACCAAAAACATTCAGTACTTC	CASSYGQGGTKNIQYF
TRBV6-5	TRBJ1-1	few	NA	TGTGCCAGCAGTTACCACCCCTCCGGCACACAAGAAGCTTTCTTT	CASSYHPSGTQEAFF
TRBV20-1	TRBJ1-5	few	NA	TGCAGTGCTAGAGATAGGGGGACTGTTAGTTATGGCAATCAGCCCCAGCATTTT	CSARDRGTVSYGNQPQHF
TRBV7-6	TRBJ2-2	many	NA	TGTGCCAGCAGGGCAGATTACACCGGGGAGCTGTTTTTT	CASRADYTGELFF
TRBV7-3	TRBJ2-1	few	NA	TGTGCCAGCAGCCCCCGGGGCGGGGTGGGGAATGAGCAGTTCTTC	CASSPRGGVGNEQFF
TRBV6-6	TRBJ2-1	few	TRBD2	TGTGCCAGCAGTTACCCGGGACTAGCGGGGAATGAGCAGTTCTTC	CASSYPGLAGNEQFF
TRBV7-9	TRBJ2-1	many	TRBD2	TGTGCCAGCAGCTTCGGACTAGCGGGAGTATATGAGCAGTTCTTC	CASSFGLAGVYEQFF
TRBV7-9	TRBJ1-1	few	NA	TGTGCCAGCAGCCCCTGGGAGGGCCGGAACACTGAAGCTTTCTTT	CASSPWEGRNTEAFF
TRBV4-2	TRBJ2-5	many	TRBD2	TGTGCCAGCGGGGGTAGCGGGGGCCTCCAAGAGACCCAGTACTTC	CASGGSGGLQETQYF
TRBV5-1	TRBJ2-1	few	TRBD2	TGCGCCAGCAGTGGGGGCGGGGGGTACAATGAGCAGTTCTTC	CASSGGGGYNEQFF
TRBV6-5	TRBJ1-6	NA	NA	TGTGCCAGCAGTCCCATTAGGCAGCCAAATTCACCCCTCCACTTT	CASSPIRQPNSPLHF
TRBV30	TRBJ1-2	NA	NA	TGTGCCTGGATAATCGGGGGGTATGGCTACACCTTC	CAWIIGGYGYTF
TRBV7-2	TRBJ2-1	many	NA	TGTGCCAGCAGCTTCCCAGTGGGAAGCTCCTACAATGAGCAGTTCTTC	CASSFPVGSSYNEQFF
TRBV5-1	TRBJ2-5	many	TRBD1	TGCGCCAGCAGCTCGGGACAGGGGTCCAGGGCCCAGTACTTC	CASSSGQGSRAQYF
TRBV3-1	TRBJ2-5	NA	TRBD2	TGTGCCAGCAGCCGCGGACTAGCGGGAGGGCCCCAAGAGACCCAGTACTTC	CASSRGLAGGPQETQYF
TRBV13	TRBJ2-4	few	NA	TGTGCCAGCAGCCGAGGCAGGGCGACCAAAAACATTCAGTACTTC	CASSRGRATKNIQYF
TRBV5-1	TRBJ2-5	many	NA	TGCGCCAGCAGCTTGTACACAGCCGATGGAGAGACCCAGTACTTC	CASSLYTADGETQYF
TRBV20-1	TRBJ1-2	few	NA	TGCAGTGCTAGAGATGTCACGGGGGAAAAGATCTATGGCTACACCTTC	CSARDVTGEKIYGYTF
TRBV5-1	TRBJ2-7	many	NA	TGCGCCAGCAGCCCCGAAGGACAGAGGTCCTACGAGCAGTACTTC	CASSPEGQRSYEQYF
TRBV6-4	TRBJ2-3	few	TRBD2	TGTGCCAGCAGTGAGAGAGGCGGGGGGGCCGAGGATACGCAGTATTTT	CASSERGGGAEDTQYF
TRBV5-1	TRBJ2-3	many	TRBD2	TGCGCCAGCAGCTTGGCTAGCGGGGGAAACACAGATACGCAGTATTTT	CASSLASGGNTDTQYF
TRBV29-1	TRBJ2-7	NA	NA	TGCAGCGTTGATTCAGGCGGAAACTACGAGCAGTACTTC	CSVDSGGNYEQYF
TRBV5-6	TRBJ2-3	NA	NA	TGTGCCAGCAGCTTGGATCCAGCCACAGATACGCAGTATTTT	CASSLDPATDTQYF
TRBV6-5	TRBJ1-6	NA	TRBD1	TGTGCCAGCAACCTTGACAGGGTGGGATCACCCCTCCACTTT	CASNLDRVGSPLHF
TRBV5-1	TRBJ2-7	many	NA	TGCGCCAGCAGCGTGGACACCACCTACGAGCAGTACTTC	CASSVDTTYEQYF
TRBV4-3	TRBJ2-2	many	NA	TGCGCCAGCAGCCGGGGGGCGTCTACGAACACCGGGGAGCTGTTTTTT	CASSRGASTNTGELFF
TRBV7-9	TRBJ1-4	NA	TRBD1	TGTGCCAGCAGCTTGCGACAGGGGGTGGCTAATGAAAAACTGTTTTTT	CASSLRQGVANEKLFF
TRBV2	TRBJ2-1	NA	TRBD1	TGTGCCAGCCTGATCGGACAGGGACGTAGGAATGAGCAGTTCTTC	CASLIGQGRRNEQFF
TRBV27	TRBJ2-1	few	NA	TGTGCCAGCAGTACCCGAATAAATTACAATGAGCAGTTCTTC	CASSTRINYNEQFF
TRBV19	TRBJ2-1	few	NA	TGTGCCAGTAGTTCGCCGGGGACCATGCAGGATGAGCAGTTCTTC	CASSSPGTMQDEQFF
TRBV4-2	TRBJ1-5	many	NA	TGTGCCAGCAGCCACTCGACAGCCCCAGGCAATCAGCCCCAGCATTTT	CASSHSTAPGNQPQHF
TRBV12-3/TRBV12-4	TRBJ2-7	NA	TRBD2	TGTGCCAGCAGTTCCCCCGCTAGCGGGGGACCTCAGTACTTC	CASSSPASGGPQYF
TRBV30	TRBJ2-2	few	TRBD2	TGTGCCTGGAGTCGTGGCCTAGCGGGAGCGCGCGGGGAGCTGTTTTTT	CAWSRGLAGARGELFF
TRBV20-1	TRBJ1-1	NA	NA	TGCAGTGCTAGAGATCCGGGGAGGGGGACTGAAGGTTTCTTT	CSARDPGRGTEGFF
TRBV2	TRBJ2-2	NA	NA	TGTGCCAGCAGTTACAGGGAAACCGGGGAGCTGTTTTTT	CASSYRETGELFF
TRBV20-1	TRBJ2-7	many	NA	TGCAGTGCTTATAGCGGCCTCTCCTACGAGCAGTACTTC	CSAYSGLSYEQYF